This T cell receptor beta chain was observed in a study of early T cells in non-severe SARS-CoV-2 infection. Germline V gene sequence: CDR1 LNHDA, CDR2 SQIVND (reference sequence). The CDR3 runs to 15 residues. V lost 6 bases and J lost 2, with 16 bases in between. TCRdb independently ran MiXCR on the 5' RACE reads; one entry per CDR3 protein. The table shows under 45,000 distinct CDR3 sequences, with approximately 11% occurring only once. The V call is TRBV19, the J call TRBJ1-2; TRBD1 is a possible D gene (6 bases). The receptor was derived from an adult who was a healthcare worker with PCR-confirmed SARS-CoV-2 infection or an uninfected control (not recorded which). The source material was whole blood. The CDR3 DNA is TGTGCCAGTAGGAATTTGGTGGGGGCCAACTATGGCTACACCTTC. Translation: CASRNLVGANYGYTF.